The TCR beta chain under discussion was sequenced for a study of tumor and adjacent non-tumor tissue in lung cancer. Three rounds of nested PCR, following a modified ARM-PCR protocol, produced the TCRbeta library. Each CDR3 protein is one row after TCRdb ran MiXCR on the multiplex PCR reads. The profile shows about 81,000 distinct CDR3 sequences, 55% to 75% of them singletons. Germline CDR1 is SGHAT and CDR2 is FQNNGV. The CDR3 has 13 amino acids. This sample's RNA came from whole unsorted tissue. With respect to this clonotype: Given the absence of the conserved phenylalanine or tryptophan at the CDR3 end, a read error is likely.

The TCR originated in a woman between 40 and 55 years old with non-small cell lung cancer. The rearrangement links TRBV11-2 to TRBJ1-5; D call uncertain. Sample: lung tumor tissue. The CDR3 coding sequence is TGTGCCAGCAACTTAATGCGAGGGTGGCCCCAGCATTTA. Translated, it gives CASNLMRGWPQHL.